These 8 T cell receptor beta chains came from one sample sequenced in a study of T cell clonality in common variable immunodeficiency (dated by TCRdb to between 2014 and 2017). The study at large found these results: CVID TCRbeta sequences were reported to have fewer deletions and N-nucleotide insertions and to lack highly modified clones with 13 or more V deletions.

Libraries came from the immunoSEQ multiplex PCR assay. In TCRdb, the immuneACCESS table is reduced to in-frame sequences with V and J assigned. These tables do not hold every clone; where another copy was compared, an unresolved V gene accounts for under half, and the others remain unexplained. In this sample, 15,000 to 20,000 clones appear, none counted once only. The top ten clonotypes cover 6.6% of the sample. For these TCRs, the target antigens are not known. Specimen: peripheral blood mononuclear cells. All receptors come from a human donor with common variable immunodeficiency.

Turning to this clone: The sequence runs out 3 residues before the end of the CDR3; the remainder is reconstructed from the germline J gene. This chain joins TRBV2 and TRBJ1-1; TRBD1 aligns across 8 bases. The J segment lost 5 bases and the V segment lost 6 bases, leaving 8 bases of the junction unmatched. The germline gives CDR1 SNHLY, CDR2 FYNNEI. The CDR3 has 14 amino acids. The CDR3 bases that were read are TGTGCCAGCAGGATACAGGGGGGCGAGACTGAA. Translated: CASRIQGGETE. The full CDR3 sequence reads CASRIQGGETEAFF.

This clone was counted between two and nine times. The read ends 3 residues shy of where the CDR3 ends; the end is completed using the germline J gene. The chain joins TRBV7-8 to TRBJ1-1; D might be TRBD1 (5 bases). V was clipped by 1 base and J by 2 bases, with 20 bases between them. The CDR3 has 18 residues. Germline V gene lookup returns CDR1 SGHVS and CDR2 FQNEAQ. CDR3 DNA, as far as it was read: TGTGCCAGCAGCTTAGGCGGTCGCCGGGGGAACCCCAACACTGAA. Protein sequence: CASSLGGRRGNPNTE. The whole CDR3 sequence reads CASSLGGRRGNPNTEAFF.

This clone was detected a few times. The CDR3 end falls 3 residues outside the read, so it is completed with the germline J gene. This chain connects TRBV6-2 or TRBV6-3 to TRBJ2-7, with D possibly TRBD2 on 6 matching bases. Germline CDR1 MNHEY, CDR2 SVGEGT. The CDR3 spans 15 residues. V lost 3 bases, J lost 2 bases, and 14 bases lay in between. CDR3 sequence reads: CASSYMGLYTYEQYF. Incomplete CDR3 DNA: TGTGCCAGCAGTTATATGGGACTTTACACCTACGAG.

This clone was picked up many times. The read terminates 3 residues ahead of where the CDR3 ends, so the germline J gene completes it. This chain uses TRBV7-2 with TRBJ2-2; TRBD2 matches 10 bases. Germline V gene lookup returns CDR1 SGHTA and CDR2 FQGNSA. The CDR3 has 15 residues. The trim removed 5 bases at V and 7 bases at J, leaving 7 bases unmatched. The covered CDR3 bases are TGTGCCAGCAGCCCCCGGACTAGCGGATTCGGGGAG. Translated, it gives CASSPRTSGFGE. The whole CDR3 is CASSPRTSGFGELFF.

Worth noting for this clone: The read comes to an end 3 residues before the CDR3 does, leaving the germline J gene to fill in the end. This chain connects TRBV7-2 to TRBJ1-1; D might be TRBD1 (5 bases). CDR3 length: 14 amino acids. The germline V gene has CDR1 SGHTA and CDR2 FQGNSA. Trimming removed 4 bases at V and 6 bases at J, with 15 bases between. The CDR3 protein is CASSSQMGLSEAFF. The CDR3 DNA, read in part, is TGTGCCAGCAGCTCTCAAATGGGACTTTCTGAA.

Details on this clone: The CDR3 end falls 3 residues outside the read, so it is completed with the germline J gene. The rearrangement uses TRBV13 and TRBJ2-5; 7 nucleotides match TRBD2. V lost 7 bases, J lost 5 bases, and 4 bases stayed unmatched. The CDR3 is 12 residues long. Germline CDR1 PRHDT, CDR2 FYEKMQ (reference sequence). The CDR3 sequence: CASKRGGETQYF. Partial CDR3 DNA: TGTGCCAGCAAGCGGGGTGGCGAGACC. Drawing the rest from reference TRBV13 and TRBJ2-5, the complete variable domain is AAGVIQSPRHLIKEKRETATLKCYPIPRHDTVYWYQQGPGQDPQFLISFYEKMQSDKGSIPDRFSAQQFSDYHSELNMSSLELGDSALYFCASKRGGETQYFGPGTRLLVL.

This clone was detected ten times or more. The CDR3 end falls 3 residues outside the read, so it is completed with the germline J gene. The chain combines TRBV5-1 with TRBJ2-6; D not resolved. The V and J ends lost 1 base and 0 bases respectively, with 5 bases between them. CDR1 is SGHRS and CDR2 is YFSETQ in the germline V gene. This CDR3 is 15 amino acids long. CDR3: CASSLSVSGANVLTF. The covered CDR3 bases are TGCGCCAGCAGCTTGTCGGTCTCTGGGGCCAACGTC.

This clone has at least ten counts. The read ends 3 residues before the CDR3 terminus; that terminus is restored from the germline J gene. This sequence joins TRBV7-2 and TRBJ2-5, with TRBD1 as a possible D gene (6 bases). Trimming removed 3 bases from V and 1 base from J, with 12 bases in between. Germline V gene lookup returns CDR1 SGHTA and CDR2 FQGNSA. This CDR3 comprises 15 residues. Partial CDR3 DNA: TGTGCCAGCAGCTTGACAGGAGGAGCCCAAGAGACC. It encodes CASSLTGGAQET. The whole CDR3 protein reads CASSLTGGAQETQYF.